The T cell receptor (beta chain) under discussion was sequenced for a study of blood T cell repertoires in COVID-19. Study overall: Sources were T cells, B-cell-depleted T cells, or PBMCs; the material itself was cDNA or gDNA.

V was clipped by 2 bases and J by 4 bases, with 6 bases between them. Germline V gene sequence: CDR1 LNHDA, CDR2 SQIVND (reference sequence). The CDR3 loop spans 13 amino acids. Enrollees, about 18 to 89 years old, lived in 24 US areas. Membership in each cohort depended on participant-reported clinical history. Per the authors' pipeline: Nucleated cell number was recorded as an estimate derived from reference gene primer amplification. The table came from immunoSEQ multiplex PCR; TCRdb's copy has only in-frame clones and leaves some out. V and J calls and clone size are given by that table; D and trimming were obtained from the DNA. The repertoire holds around 240,000 clones, with about 89% as singletons.

The V gene is TRBV19, the J gene TRBJ2-1; D gene uncertain. This receptor was obtained from a human donor in a cohort exposed to, infected with or recovered from COVID-19 (not recorded which). The donor label of this sample is uncertain. Sequencing input: PBMCs or T cells enriched from blood (not recorded which). CDR3 amino acids: CASSIRSYNEQFF. CDR3 coding DNA: TGTGCCAGTAGTATACGGAGTTACAATGAGCAGTTCTTC.